Listed below are T cell receptor beta chains from one sample, sequenced in a study of blood T cell repertoires in COVID-19. Clones were sequenced by immunoSEQ multiplex PCR, and TCRdb holds only the in-frame ones, with some missing. Of about 180,000 clones in the sample, 81% are singletons; the top ten hold roughly 12%. The sample consisted of peripheral blood. The receptors originated from a woman aged 80 or over with COVID-19, enrolled during active disease. Each CDR3 is given with its conserved first and last residue. A D gene is named only where the DNA matches it firmly. Size is stated for part of the rows, as once, few or many counts, or as a class when the clone is expanded.

clone_size: once; v_call: TRBV18; d_call: .; j_call: TRBJ2-5; cdr3_nt: TGTGCCAGCTCACCAATGGCTCTCCAAGAGACCCAGTACTTC; cdr3_aa: CASSPMALQETQYF
clone_size: once; v_call: TRBV30; d_call: TRBD1; j_call: TRBJ2-3; cdr3_nt: TGTGCCTGGAGTTGGGACAGTTGTCCCACAGATACGCAGTATTTT; cdr3_aa: CAWSWDSCPTDTQYF
clone_size: .; v_call: TRBV15; d_call: TRBD1; j_call: TRBJ2-1; cdr3_nt: TGTGCCACCGGGGACAGGAGGGGCCGATACTCCTACAATGAGCAGTTCTTC; cdr3_aa: CATGDRRGRYSYNEQFF
clone_size: once; v_call: TRBV6-1; d_call: .; j_call: TRBJ1-2; cdr3_nt: TGTGCCAGCAGTGAAGCGGGGGGGCGCTGGTATGGCTACACCTTC; cdr3_aa: CASSEAGGRWYGYTF
clone_size: .; v_call: TRBV5-4; d_call: .; j_call: TRBJ1-2; cdr3_nt: TGTGCCAGCAGCTTTGGGACTTCTAGGGTAAACTATGGCTACACCTTC; cdr3_aa: CASSFGTSRVNYGYTF
clone_size: few; v_call: TRBV28; d_call: .; j_call: TRBJ2-5; cdr3_nt: TGTGCCAGCGGAGTCCCCAGGGAATGGGAGACCCAGTACTTC; cdr3_aa: CASGVPREWETQYF
clone_size: .; v_call: TRBV11-3; d_call: TRBD1; j_call: TRBJ2-3; cdr3_nt: TGTGCCAGCAGCTTAGCGGGGACAGGGGGCCTCGGGTACACAGATACGCAGTATTTT; cdr3_aa: CASSLAGTGGLGYTDTQYF
clone_size: .; v_call: TRBV5-1; d_call: TRBD2; j_call: TRBJ2-2; cdr3_nt: TGCGCCAGCAGTCTCAAATCTAGCGGGGGGAACACCGGGGAGCTGTTTTTT; cdr3_aa: CASSLKSSGGNTGELFF
clone_size: .; v_call: TRBV11-3; d_call: TRBD1; j_call: TRBJ2-1; cdr3_nt: TGTGCCAGCAGCTTAACAGGGGCCTACAGTGAGCAGTTCTTC; cdr3_aa: CASSLTGAYSEQFF
clone_size: .; v_call: TRBV28; d_call: .; j_call: TRBJ1-2; cdr3_nt: TGTGCCAGCAGTTTGGGGGGATACTATGGCTACACCTTC; cdr3_aa: CASSLGGYYGYTF
clone_size: .; v_call: TRBV5-4; d_call: .; j_call: TRBJ1-2; cdr3_nt: TGTGCCAGCACCTTGGGAGGGGGCTATGGCTACACCTTC; cdr3_aa: CASTLGGGYGYTF
clone_size: .; v_call: TRBV7-8; d_call: TRBD1; j_call: TRBJ1-5; cdr3_nt: TGTGCCAGCAGTCGGGACAGCCTGTCGCCCCAGCATTTT; cdr3_aa: CASSRDSLSPQHF
clone_size: .; v_call: TRBV19; d_call: .; j_call: TRBJ1-2; cdr3_nt: TGTGCCAGTACCGAGGCTAGGGGGGGCACCTACTATGGCTACACCTTC; cdr3_aa: CASTEARGGTYYGYTF
clone_size: .; v_call: TRBV7-6; d_call: .; j_call: TRBJ2-3; cdr3_nt: TGTGCCAGCACCCCTTACCCGAGCCGCACAGATACGCAGTATTTT; cdr3_aa: CASTPYPSRTDTQYF
clone_size: .; v_call: TRBV5-6; d_call: .; j_call: TRBJ2-5; cdr3_nt: TGTGCCAGCAGCTTGTTCCAGGGGACAACGGGAATGGAGACCCAGTACTTC; cdr3_aa: CASSLFQGTTGMETQYF
clone_size: .; v_call: TRBV15; d_call: TRBD1; j_call: TRBJ2-7; cdr3_nt: TGTGCCACCAGCAGAGCCGGGACAGGGAGCTACGAGCAGTACTTC; cdr3_aa: CATSRAGTGSYEQYF
clone_size: few; v_call: TRBV5-8; d_call: .; j_call: TRBJ1-1; cdr3_nt: TGTGCCAGCAGCTTCTTCAGGGAAACTGAAGCTTTCTTT; cdr3_aa: CASSFFRETEAFF
clone_size: .; v_call: TRBV5-1; d_call: TRBD1; j_call: TRBJ1-5; cdr3_nt: TGCGCCAGCAGCTTGGGGGAGGAAGGGGGCCCCCAGCATTTT; cdr3_aa: CASSLGEEGGPQHF
clone_size: .; v_call: TRBV19; d_call: .; j_call: TRBJ1-5; cdr3_nt: TGTGCCAGTAGTATTATCGATCAGCCCCAGCATTTT; cdr3_aa: CASSIIDQPQHF
clone_size: .; v_call: TRBV14; d_call: .; j_call: TRBJ2-7; cdr3_nt: TGTGCCAGCAGCCACCGGGACATATACGAGCAGTACTTC; cdr3_aa: CASSHRDIYEQYF
clone_size: .; v_call: TRBV7-2; d_call: TRBD2; j_call: TRBJ2-7; cdr3_nt: TGTGCCAGCAGCCTAAGGCTAGCGGGAGTTGTACACGAGCAGTACTTC; cdr3_aa: CASSLRLAGVVHEQYF
clone_size: few; v_call: TRBV7-8; d_call: TRBD2; j_call: TRBJ2-7; cdr3_nt: TGTGCCAGCAGCTTACCTCGACAGCCCCGACGGACTAGCGACTACTACGAGCAGTACTTC; cdr3_aa: CASSLPRQPRRTSDYYEQYF
clone_size: .; v_call: TRBV7-9; d_call: TRBD1; j_call: TRBJ2-1; cdr3_nt: TGTGCCAGCAGCGCCCGACAGGGGGCCTCCTACAATGAGCAGTTCTTC; cdr3_aa: CASSARQGASYNEQFF
clone_size: .; v_call: TRBV5-6; d_call: .; j_call: TRBJ1-2; cdr3_nt: TGTGCCAGCAGCTTGGAGGGGGACCTCAGTGGTTCCTATGGCTACACCTTC; cdr3_aa: CASSLEGDLSGSYGYTF
clone_size: .; v_call: TRBV6-5; d_call: TRBD2; j_call: TRBJ2-7; cdr3_nt: TGTGCCAGCAGTTACGGGGGGGAGGGCTACGAGCAGTACTTC; cdr3_aa: CASSYGGEGYEQYF
clone_size: .; v_call: TRBV7-8; d_call: TRBD1; j_call: TRBJ2-7; cdr3_nt: TGTGCCAGCAGCTTAAAGACAGGGTTGGGGTACGAGCAGTACTTC; cdr3_aa: CASSLKTGLGYEQYF
clone_size: .; v_call: TRBV27; d_call: TRBD1; j_call: TRBJ2-5; cdr3_nt: TGTGCCAGCAGTTGGACAGGGGGGCAGACCCAGTACTTC; cdr3_aa: CASSWTGGQTQYF
clone_size: once; v_call: TRBV11-3; d_call: .; j_call: TRBJ1-1; cdr3_nt: TGTGCCAGCAGCCGTGGGGTAGGACAGCCGAACACTGAAGCTTTCTTT; cdr3_aa: CASSRGVGQPNTEAFF
clone_size: few; v_call: TRBV7-9; d_call: TRBD1; j_call: TRBJ2-6; cdr3_nt: TGTGCCAGCAGTATAACGGGACAGTCCTCTGGGGCCAACGTCCTGACTTTC; cdr3_aa: CASSITGQSSGANVLTF
clone_size: .; v_call: TRBV30; d_call: TRBD1; j_call: TRBJ2-2; cdr3_nt: TGTGCCTGGGACAGGGCCAACACCGGGGAGCTGTTTTTT; cdr3_aa: CAWDRANTGELFF
clone_size: .; v_call: TRBV5-6; d_call: .; j_call: TRBJ2-5; cdr3_nt: TGTGCCAGCAGCTTGCCGTACAGGTCTTCGGGGACCCAGTACTTC; cdr3_aa: CASSLPYRSSGTQYF
clone_size: few; v_call: TRBV5-4; d_call: TRBD2; j_call: TRBJ2-7; cdr3_nt: TGTGCCAGCAGCGGGCCGGGACTAGCGGGAGTCAGCTCCTACGAGCAGTACTTC; cdr3_aa: CASSGPGLAGVSSYEQYF
clone_size: .; v_call: TRBV7-9; d_call: .; j_call: TRBJ1-1; cdr3_nt: TGTGCCAGCAGCTTAGAATGGGCGAACACTGAAGCTTTCTTT; cdr3_aa: CASSLEWANTEAFF
clone_size: .; v_call: TRBV6-5; d_call: TRBD2; j_call: TRBJ2-7; cdr3_nt: TGTGCCAGCCGGCAGGAAGCGGGAGGGCCTCGTGAGCAGTACTTC; cdr3_aa: CASRQEAGGPREQYF
clone_size: .; v_call: TRBV2; d_call: TRBD2; j_call: TRBJ2-1; cdr3_nt: TGTGCCAGCAGCCGACTAGCGGGGGCCGTTGAGCAGTTCTTC; cdr3_aa: CASSRLAGAVEQFF
clone_size: .; v_call: TRBV6-6; d_call: .; j_call: TRBJ1-4; cdr3_nt: TGTGCCAGCAGTTACATCCCTGATGAAAAACTGTTTTTT; cdr3_aa: CASSYIPDEKLFF
clone_size: .; v_call: TRBV2; d_call: TRBD2; j_call: TRBJ2-4; cdr3_nt: TGTGCCAGCAGCCCCGGACTAGCGGGCCCTAGCGCCAAAAACATTCAGTACTTC; cdr3_aa: CASSPGLAGPSAKNIQYF